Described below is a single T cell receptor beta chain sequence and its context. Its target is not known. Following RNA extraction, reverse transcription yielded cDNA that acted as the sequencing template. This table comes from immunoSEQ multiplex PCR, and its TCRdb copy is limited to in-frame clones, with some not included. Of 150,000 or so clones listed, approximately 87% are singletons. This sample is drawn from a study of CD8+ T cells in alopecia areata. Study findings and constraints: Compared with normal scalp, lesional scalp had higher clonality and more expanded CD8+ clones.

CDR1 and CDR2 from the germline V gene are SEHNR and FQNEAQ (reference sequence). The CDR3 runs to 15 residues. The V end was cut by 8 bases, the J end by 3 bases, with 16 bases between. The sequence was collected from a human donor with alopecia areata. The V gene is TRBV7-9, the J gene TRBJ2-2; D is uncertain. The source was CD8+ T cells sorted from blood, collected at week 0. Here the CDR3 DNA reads TGTGCCAGCCCCTGGGCCCGCCAAGACACCGGGGAGCTGTTTTTT. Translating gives CASPWARQDTGELFF.